A single sample gave rise to the 30 T cell receptor beta chains below, sequenced in a study of cytomegalovirus exposure and HLA in healthy donors. The PCR made use of 60 Vbeta and 13 Jbeta primers. This table comes from immunoSEQ multiplex PCR, and its TCRdb copy is limited to in-frame clones, with some not included. The sample has 40,000 to 60,000 clones; the top ten hold roughly 27%. Material: PBMCs. The origin of the receptors is a man in his forties in good health and CMV-seropositive.

The chain's CDR3 is CASSLVDRGTEQYF. Written as DNA, the CDR3 is TGCGCCAGCAGCTTGGTGGACAGGGGTACCGAGCAGTACTTC. The V call is TRBV5-1, the J call TRBJ2-7; 9 nucleotides agree with TRBD1. Germline assignment: CDR1 SGHRS and CDR2 YFSETQ. V trimming: 0 bases; J trimming: 6 bases; junction bases outside the gene matches: 4. This CDR3 contains 14 residues.

This sequence joins TRBV5-5 and TRBJ1-4; D not certain. Germline V gene data show CDR1 as SGHKS and CDR2 as YYEKEE (reference sequence). Trimming left V 4 bases short and J 6 bases short, with 10 bases between. CDR3 size: 13 residues. The CDR3 reads CASSNQADEKLFF. The CDR3 region has the DNA TGTGCCAGCAGCAATCAGGCAGATGAAAAACTGTTTTTT. Based on the CDR3 plus reference TRBV5-5 and TRBJ1-4, the full variable domain is DAGVTQSPTHLIKTRGQQVTLRCSPISGHKSVSWYQQVLGQGPQFIFQYYEKEERGRGNFPDRFSARQFPNYSSELNVNALLLGDSALYLCASSNQADEKLFFGSGTQLSVL.

This rearrangement joins TRBV19 to TRBJ2-1, with a possible D match to TRBD1 (7 bases). The CDR3 consists of 15 residues. Trimming cost V 6 bases and J 6 bases, with 18 bases left between them. Germline loops: CDR1 LNHDA, CDR2 SQIVND (reference sequence). In DNA, the CDR3 is TGTGCCAGTAGCCTGCGTAGGCAGGGGGGCAATGAGCAGTTCTTC. Translated: CASSLRRQGGNEQFF.

V and J are TRBV6-5 and TRBJ1-1; tentative D call: TRBD1 (6 bases). Looked up from germline, CDR1 is MNHEY and CDR2 is SVGAGI. V gave up 6 bases and J gave up 1 base, with 12 bases separating them. The CDR3 sequence is 14 residues long. The DNA for the CDR3 is TGTGCCAGCAGCCGACAGGCGCCGAACACTGAAGCTTTCTTT. It yields the protein CASSRQAPNTEAFF.

The V gene is TRBV7-2, the J gene TRBJ2-7, with 7 nucleotides matching TRBD2. V was clipped by 7 bases and J by 6 bases; unmatched bases: 9. CDR1 is SGHTA, CDR2 FQGNSA, per germline. This CDR3 is 13 amino acids long. CDR3 in amino acids: CASTGLGVREQYF. CDR3 coding DNA: TGTGCCAGCACCGGACTAGGGGTCCGCGAGCAGTACTTC.

The chain recombines TRBV28 with TRBJ2-7; maybe TRBD1 (7 bases). Per the germline V gene, CDR1 is MDHEN and CDR2 is SYDVKM. Trimming removed 2 bases at V and 3 bases at J, with 14 bases between. The length of the CDR3 is 15 residues. The CDR3 reads CASSLTPGGLYEQYF. The CDR3 coding sequence is TGTGCCAGCAGTTTAACCCCAGGGGGGCTCTACGAGCAGTACTTC. The variable domain in full, with the rest retrieved from reference TRBV28 and TRBJ2-7, is DVKVTQSSRYLVKRTGEKVFLECVQDMDHENMFWYRQDPGLGLRLIYFSYDVKMKEKGDIPEGYSVSREKKERFSLILESASTNQTSMYLCASSLTPGGLYEQYFGPGTRLTVT.

The chain uses TRBV6-1 and TRBJ2-3; 10 bases fit TRBD2. Germline V gene sequence: CDR1 MNHNS, CDR2 SASEGT. The CDR3 loop spans 15 amino acids. Trimming removed 6 bases from V and 0 bases from J; junction bases left unmatched: 3. The DNA for the CDR3 is TGTGCCAGCAGCCAGACTAGCGGGAGCACAGATACGCAGTATTTT. It specifies CASSQTSGSTDTQYF.

The chain has TRBV28 and TRBJ2-6; TRBD1 might be the D (6 bases). The V end was cut by 3 bases, the J end by 1 base, with 13 bases between. CDR3 length: 17 amino acids. Looked up from germline, CDR1 is MDHEN and CDR2 is SYDVKM. The CDR3 DNA reads as TGTGCCAGCAGTTTCGGGACAAGTGTTTCTGGGGCCAACGTCCTGACTTTC. This codes for CASSFGTSVSGANVLTF.

The chain couples TRBV19 to TRBJ2-3, with 10 bases aligning to TRBD2. The CDR3 sequence is 15 residues long. The germline CDR1 and CDR2 sequences are LNHDA and SQIVND (reference sequence). V lost 5 bases, J lost 6 bases, and 8 bases stayed unmatched. The DNA of the CDR3 is TGTGCCAGTAGTGCTCTAGCGGGAGTCAGGGATACGCAGTATTTT. Protein: CASSALAGVRDTQYF.

The chain is built from TRBV9 and TRBJ2-7; tentative D call: TRBD2 (7 bases). In germline, CDR1 is SGDLS, CDR2 YYNGEE. Deletions cut 4 bases from V and 7 bases from J, with 21 bases between. CDR3 length: 15 amino acids. In DNA form, the CDR3 reads TGTGCCAGCAGCCCAGGGGAGGGAGGGATGTGGGAGCAGTACTTC. Translated: CASSPGEGGMWEQYF.

This chain connects TRBV30 to TRBJ1-2; 7 bases are a match to TRBD1. Looked up from germline, CDR1 is GTSNPN and CDR2 is SVGIG (reference sequence). Germline trimming cut 3 bases from V and 1 base from J; bases unmatched to any gene: 5. The CDR3 length is 14 residues. In DNA, the CDR3 is TGTGCCTGGAGGCCCGGGACAGTTAACTATGGCTACACCTTC. Translation: CAWRPGTVNYGYTF.

This chain uses TRBV7-6 with TRBJ1-5; possibly TRBD1 for D (6 bases). Germline CDR1 reads SGHVS; CDR2 reads FNYEAQ. This CDR3 spans 15 amino acids. V was pared by 1 base and J by 0 bases, with 7 bases between. CDR3 DNA sequence: TGTGCCAGCAGCTTAGACAGGGATAGCAATCAGCCCCAGCATTTT. Protein: CASSLDRDSNQPQHF. The whole variable domain, remainder taken from reference TRBV7-6 and TRBJ1-5, is GAGVSQSPRYKVTKRGQDVALRCDPISGHVSLYWYRQALGQGPEFLTYFNYEAQQDKSGLPNDRFSAERPEGSISTLTIQRTEQRDSAMYRCASSLDRDSNQPQHFGDGTRLSIL.

The V and J genes are TRBV29-1 and TRBJ2-7; possibly TRBD2 for D (6 bases). The germline V and J ends were trimmed by 5 bases and 7 bases, with 12 bases remaining between them. Germline V lookup: CDR1 SQVTM, CDR2 ANQGSEA. The CDR3 length is 11 residues. CDR3 loop: CSVPHRGEQYF. For the CDR3, the DNA is TGCAGCGTTCCCCACCGGGGGGAGCAGTACTTC.

The rearrangement joins TRBV15 to TRBJ2-3; 8 bases match TRBD2. This CDR3 spans 15 amino acids. Per germline, CDR1 LNHNV and CDR2 YYDKDF (reference sequence). Trimming removed 0 bases from V and 4 bases from J; junction bases left unmatched: 3. This CDR3 reads CATSRETGGPDTQYF. The CDR3, as DNA: TGTGCCACCAGCAGAGAGACGGGAGGGCCAGATACGCAGTATTTT.

The V gene is TRBV7-2, the J gene TRBJ1-1; TRBD1 might be the D (5 bases). This CDR3 contains 14 residues. Per germline, CDR1 SGHTA and CDR2 FQGNSA. V was cut by 1 base and J by 4 bases, with 10 bases left in between. CDR3 in amino acids: CASSLEEGSTEAFF. CDR3 bases: TGTGCCAGCAGCTTAGAGGAGGGGAGCACTGAAGCTTTCTTT.

The genes are TRBV9 and TRBJ2-5; D unclear. The ends were cut back, 1 base at V and 5 bases at J, with 12 bases in the middle. Germline V gene sequence: CDR1 SGDLS, CDR2 YYNGEE. The CDR3 extends over 14 amino acids. CDR3 DNA: TGTGCCAGCAGCGTACAACTGAAAGAGGAGACCCAGTACTTC. Protein sequence: CASSVQLKEETQYF. The full variable domain, with the rest looked up from reference TRBV9 and TRBJ2-5, is DSGVTQTPKHLITATGQRVTLRCSPRSGDLSVYWYQQSLDQGLQFLIQYYNGEERAKGNILERFSAQQFPDLHSELNLSSLELGDSALYFCASSVQLKEETQYFGPGTRLLVL.

The chain combines TRBV4-2 with TRBJ1-2; 10 bases line up with TRBD1. Losses at the gene ends were 1 base for V and 6 bases for J; bases not matched to a gene: 14. The CDR3 has 18 residues. Germline assignment: CDR1 LGHNA and CDR2 YNFKEQ. The CDR3: CASSQGRDRGRVGNGYTF. The CDR3 region has the DNA TGTGCCAGCAGCCAAGGTCGGGACAGGGGTAGAGTCGGTAATGGCTACACCTTC.

The rearrangement links TRBV10-3 to TRBJ1-1; 7 bases align to TRBD1. The CDR3 runs to 14 residues. V dropped 2 bases and J dropped 1; count of bases not matched to a gene: 1. Per germline, CDR1 ENHRY and CDR2 SYGVKD. CDR3 loop: CAISEEGANTEAFF. The CDR3 region has the DNA TGTGCCATCAGTGAGGAGGGGGCGAACACTGAAGCTTTCTTT.

The chain joins TRBV9 to TRBJ2-1; TRBD2 matches 9 bases. The CDR3 length is 15 residues. J was trimmed by 5 bases and V by 1 base; bases with no gene match: 4. The germline gives CDR1 SGDLS, CDR2 YYNGEE. CDR3 DNA sequence: TGTGCCAGCAGCGTATCCGTAGCGGGAGACAATGAGCAGTTCTTC. This gives the protein CASSVSVAGDNEQFF.

The chain recombines TRBV10-1 with TRBJ2-5; 7 nucleotides match TRBD2. The CDR3 has 14 residues. The V gene end was trimmed by 0 bases and the J gene end by 5 bases; junction bases not matched to a gene: 3. Germline CDR1 and CDR2: WNHNN and SYGVQD (reference sequence). This chain's CDR3 is CASSESGGGETQYF. The DNA of the CDR3 is TGCGCCAGCAGTGAGTCGGGGGGAGGGGAGACCCAGTACTTC.

V is TRBV29-1 and J is TRBJ2-1; maybe TRBD2 (6 bases). The germline V and J ends were trimmed by 8 bases and 6 bases, with 17 bases remaining between them. Germline V gene data show CDR1 as SQVTM and CDR2 as ANQGSEA. CDR3 length equals 13 residues. CDR3 residues: CSPLGTEANEQFF. As DNA, the CDR3 is TGCAGCCCTTTGGGGACTGAGGCCAATGAGCAGTTCTTC.

The chain links TRBV6-5 to TRBJ1-1, with D tentatively TRBD1 (6 bases). The CDR3 extends over 14 amino acids. Trimming cost V 0 bases and J 5 bases, with 10 bases left between them. Germline CDR1 and CDR2: MNHEY and SVGAGI. The CDR3: CASSYSQGGTEAFF. In nucleotides, the CDR3 is TGTGCCAGCAGTTACTCACAGGGTGGGACTGAAGCTTTCTTT.

The V and J genes are TRBV28 and TRBJ1-5; D possibly corresponds to TRBD1 (5 bases). The germline V gene encodes CDR1 MDHEN and CDR2 SYDVKM. The V gene lost 7 bases and the J gene lost 3 bases, with 19 bases spanning the gap. The CDR3 contains 16 residues. DNA of the CDR3: TGTGCCAGCACGATCGGGGGGGGGTTCCCCAATCAGCCCCAGCATTTT. Its protein product is CASTIGGGFPNQPQHF.

The V call is TRBV2, the J call TRBJ2-2; weak D call: TRBD2 (6 bases). V was pared by 8 bases and J by 2 bases, with 21 bases between. The CDR3 contains 17 residues. Germline-derived CDR1 and CDR2 are SNHLY and FYNNEI. CDR3 DNA sequence: TGTGCCAGCTCAGGACCCGCGGGGACCCTCAACACCGGGGAGCTGTTTTTT. Translating gives CASSGPAGTLNTGELFF.

This chain joins TRBV4-3 and TRBJ1-3, with D perhaps TRBD1 (6 bases). The CDR3 spans 16 residues. Germline lookup yields CDR1 LGHNA and CDR2 YSLEER. V was shortened by 0 bases and J by 0 bases, with 9 bases between the two germline ends. The CDR3 is CASSQERGFSGNTIYF. The CDR3 DNA sequence: TGCGCCAGCAGCCAAGAAAGGGGGTTCTCTGGAAACACCATATATTTT.

The J gene is TRBJ2-2, the V gene TRBV7-2; the match to TRBD1 covers 7 bases. J lost 3 bases, V lost 5 bases, and 6 bases had no gene match. Germline CDR1 reads SGHTA; CDR2 reads FQGNSA. CDR3 length: 15 residues. Here the CDR3 DNA reads TGTGCCAGCAGCGGCAGGGGGTCGGACACCGGGGAGCTGTTTTTT. Protein sequence: CASSGRGSDTGELFF.

The chain recombines TRBV6-6 with TRBJ1-3; D is uncertain. CDR1 and CDR2 (germline): MNHNY, SVGAGI (reference sequence). CDR3 length: 15 amino acids. The V end was cut by 3 bases, the J end by 2 bases, with 11 bases between. The CDR3 is CASSYVEATGNTIYF. The CDR3 DNA sequence: TGTGCCAGCAGTTATGTCGAGGCTACTGGAAACACCATATATTTT.

The chain couples TRBV7-2 to TRBJ2-2, with 7 bases fitting TRBD1. The CDR3 consists of 12 residues. V gave up 4 bases and J gave up 7 bases; unmatched junction bases: 0. Germline V gives CDR1 SGHTA, CDR2 FQGNSA. The chain's CDR3 is CASSWDSGELFF. The DNA for the CDR3 is TGTGCCAGCAGCTGGGACAGCGGGGAGCTGTTTTTT.

The chain links TRBV25-1 to TRBJ2-2; weak D call: TRBD2 (5 bases). Looked up from germline, CDR1 is MGHDK and CDR2 is SYGVNS. The CDR3 contains 15 residues. With 4 bases removed from V and 4 bases from J, the gap between germline ends came to 13 bases. CDR3 region: CASSASGVFTGELFF. The CDR3 DNA reads TGTGCCAGCAGTGCCAGCGGAGTTTTCACCGGGGAGCTGTTTTTT.

The chain recombines TRBV5-1 with TRBJ2-3; perhaps TRBD2 as D (5 bases). The CDR3 spans 15 residues. Germline assignment: CDR1 SGHRS and CDR2 YFSETQ. V was clipped by 0 bases and J by 2 bases, with 10 bases between them. The CDR3 reads CASSLGASYTDTQYF. CDR3 sequence (DNA): TGCGCCAGCAGCTTGGGGGCTAGCTACACAGATACGCAGTATTTT.